This T cell receptor (beta chain) derives from a study of T cell repertoires in cytomegalovirus infection. Regarding this clonotype: Antigen unknown.

TCRdb reprocessed the reads with MiXCR, giving one entry per CDR3 protein. This repertoire shows approximately 310,000 distinct CDR3 sequences, roughly 25% found once; its top ten account for about 14%. Germline values: CDR1 SGHNT, CDR2 YENEEA. The length of the CDR3 is 13 residues. V lost 4 bases and J lost 7, with 10 bases in between. The specimen was cultured PBMCs, collected from culture after CMV antigen stimulation. The origin of this receptor is a human donor in good health (CMV status not recorded). Some clones in this sample may be carry-over from other donors' samples. This chain connects TRBV11-3 to TRBJ2-2; D ambiguous. The CDR3 sequence: CASSSRVGGELFF. The CDR3 bases are TGTGCCAGCAGCTCAAGGGTTGGCGGGGAGCTGTTTTTT.